The source of this TCR beta chain is a study of blood T cells in healthy people across ages. Study-level points and caveats: Per million T cells, TCR beta diversity dropped about linearly as age rose.

Primed by a sample-barcoded 5' primer and a J-beta primer mix, a second PCR proceeded for about 7 to 12 cycles. Through a template-switch adaptor with 12 random nucleotides, each cDNA molecule received a tag. In TCRdb, the 5' RACE reads were re-called with MiXCR into one record per CDR3 protein. This table has about 2 million distinct CDR3 sequences, about 49% appearing once. V shed 7 bases and J shed 3 bases, with 12 bases lying between them. The CDR3 is 13 amino acids. Germline V CDR1 and CDR2: SQVTM, ANQGSEA. Turning to this clonotype: Its target is unknown.

The chain combines TRBV29-1 with TRBJ1-4, with a possible D match to TRBD1 (6 bases). The specimen sequenced was blood. The TCR originated in a woman in her thirties or forties in good health. CDR3 in DNA: TGCAGCGCTGAGCGGGGGCCTAATGAAAAACTGTTTTTT. Translating it yields CSAERGPNEKLFF.